Given below is one T cell receptor (beta chain) in context. Its antigen is unknown. V was clipped by 5 bases and J by 3 bases; unmatched bases: 4. In germline, CDR1 is SGHTA, CDR2 FQGNSA. The length of the CDR3 is 14 residues. The source of the sample is a study of cytomegalovirus exposure and HLA in healthy donors. Findings of the study overall: Within an earlier analysis, most TCR beta V segments proved productive either about 87% or about 30% of the time.

Primers included in the PCR were 60 Vbeta and 13 Jbeta primers. Data came from immunoSEQ multiplex PCR; TCRdb stores just in-frame clones and leaves some out. The data show 150,000 to 200,000 clones, roughly 79% seen once. The gene calls are TRBV7-2 and TRBJ2-1; TRBD1 matches 7 bases. The receptor comes from a woman aged 25 to 39 in good health and CMV-seropositive. The sample was PBMCs. CDR3 loop: CASSLRDSYNEQFF. CDR3 bases: TGTGCCAGCAGCCTTCGGGACAGCTACAATGAGCAGTTCTTC.